This T cell receptor (beta chain) was sequenced during a study of blood T cell repertoires in COVID-19 (TCRdb year 2020). About the study as a whole: Samples from collaborators originated in the United States, Italy and Spain and spanned both the acute and convalescent phases of COVID-19. The repertoires were released in a freely available public database intended as a resource for research on the immune response to SARS-CoV-2. The material from the prospective study consisted of cDNA or gDNA derived from T cells, B-cell-depleted T cells, or PBMCs. Nearly every sample came with metadata listing a de-identified subject ID, COVID-19 status, age in years and sex. The dataset comprised deeply sampled blood TCRbeta repertoires from subjects exposed to, actively infected with, or recovered from COVID-19. HLA class I and class II types, where available, came from metadata supplied by the sample provider rather than from assay-based typing. The samples were drawn from the first 160 participants of the ongoing ImmuneRACE study and from over a thousand subjects provided by 6 global collaborators. Findings and caveats that apply to the study as a whole: The amount of clinical and demographic metadata varied by source and participant and was provided uncurated.

This clone was counted only a few times. This receptor's antigen is unknown. Base-call qualities are not available, and no considerably larger clone is one nucleotide away. Each collaborating institution followed its own protocols to collect whole blood in K2EDTA tubes. For TCRbeta analysis, collaborators shipped samples as frozen whole blood, isolated PBMCs, or DNA extracted from either of those sample types. TCRbeta CDR3 regions were amplified from genomic DNA using the immunoSEQ Assay, a bias-controlled multiplex PCR. Under the source paper's analysis protocol: The number of nucleated cells in each sample was estimated by amplification of reference gene primers within the assay. To quantify the absolute abundance of each unique TCRbeta CDR3 rearrangement, sequence reads were collapsed and filtered. For each sample, productive Simpson clonality was calculated as the square root of Simpson's diversity index over productive rearrangements. The immuneACCESS repertoire file appears here via TCRdb, limited to in-frame rearrangements. These files lack a portion of the clones; in checked studies, under half of the deficit traces to unresolved V genes, and the cause of the others is not known. V and J calls and clone size follow that table, whereas D and trimming were derived from the DNA. The sample has hundreds of thousands of clones on record, 83% of them singletons. The ten largest clones represent 8.2% of the sample.

The receptor's source is a woman aged 45 to 65 with acute or convalescent COVID-19. Sequencing used peripheral blood.

Here the CDR3 is given as CSASPAGVQETQYF. The nucleotides read TGCAGTGCTAGTCCAGCGGGAGTACAAGAGACCCAGTACTTC. In this chain, TRBV20-1 is recombined with TRBJ2-5, with TRBD2 identical over 8 junction bases. At the junction V is shortened by 3 bases and J by 2 bases; bases outside the gene matches: 5. The CDR3 sequence holds 14 residues, the cysteine and phenylalanine included. Only the CDR3 DNA stays, 42 bases, in frame from base 1. From a lookup of the germline V gene (reference sequence), CDR1 and CDR2 are DFQATT and SNEGSKA.